The rows below give T cell receptor beta chains drawn from one sample of a study of blood T cells in healthy people across ages. Each CDR3 protein gets one entry after TCRdb re-called the 5' RACE reads with MiXCR. The data contain about 730,000 distinct CDR3 sequences, roughly 43% of them singletons. Sequences were obtained from blood. These receptors came from a woman aged 55-69 years in good health. The CDR3 runs from the conserved cysteine through the conserved F or W. The order of the fields is V gene, J gene, D gene, clone size, CDR3 DNA, CDR3 protein. The D gene is left open where the match is weak. Not every row has a clone size; where given, it reads once, few, many or a size class.

V: TRBV28; J: TRBJ2-2; D: TRBD1; size: .; DNA: TGTGCCAGCAGACTCACAGGGGCGACGACCGGGGAGCTGTTTTTT; CDR3: CASRLTGATTGELFF
V: TRBV27; J: TRBJ2-1; D: .; size: .; DNA: TGTGCCAGCAGTTTCCTACTGGTTAATAAGCAGTTCTTC; CDR3: CASSFLLVNKQFF
V: TRBV2; J: TRBJ2-7; D: .; size: .; DNA: TGTGCCAGCAGTGAAGGGGGGACCCGGTACGAGCAGTACTTC; CDR3: CASSEGGTRYEQYF
V: TRBV29-1; J: TRBJ2-7; D: .; size: .; DNA: TGCAGCGTTGAGTGGGGGGACTACGAGCAGTACTTC; CDR3: CSVEWGDYEQYF
V: TRBV6-5; J: TRBJ1-1; D: .; size: .; DNA: TGTGCCAGCAGTTACTCAGGGGGTAGGACTGAAGCTTTCTTT; CDR3: CASSYSGGRTEAFF
V: TRBV10-3; J: TRBJ2-3; D: TRBD2; size: .; DNA: TGTGCCATCAGCTATAGCGGGAGTCGGACAGATACGCAGTATTTT; CDR3: CAISYSGSRTDTQYF
V: TRBV30; J: TRBJ1-5; D: TRBD1; size: .; DNA: TGTGCCCGGAGTATTCCGGGACAGGGATATCAGCCCCAGCATTTT; CDR3: CARSIPGQGYQPQHF
V: TRBV29-1; J: TRBJ2-7; D: TRBD1; size: .; DNA: TGCAGCGTCTCTCACAGGGGACACGAGCAGTACTTC; CDR3: CSVSHRGHEQYF
V: TRBV20-1; J: TRBJ2-5; D: TRBD1; size: few; DNA: TGCGGTGCTAGAACCCTAACAGGGGGAGCCCCAGAGACCCAGTACTTC; CDR3: CGARTLTGGAPETQYF
V: TRBV28; J: TRBJ2-5; D: TRBD2; size: .; DNA: TGTGCCAGCAGTTTACGGACTAGCGGGACAGAGACCCAGTACTTC; CDR3: CASSLRTSGTETQYF
V: TRBV29-1; J: TRBJ2-1; D: .; size: few; DNA: TGCAGCGCAGGGGCTAGCTACAATGAGCAGTTCTTC; CDR3: CSAGASYNEQFF
V: TRBV28; J: TRBJ2-7; D: .; size: .; DNA: TGTGCCAGCAGTTTGGAGGGGGTGGTTGAGCAGTACTTC; CDR3: CASSLEGVVEQYF
V: TRBV25-1; J: TRBJ1-2; D: TRBD1; size: few; DNA: TGTGCCAGCAGTGACCCCCGGCTACAGGGGATCTATGGCTACACCTTC; CDR3: CASSDPRLQGIYGYTF
V: TRBV29-1; J: TRBJ1-2; D: TRBD1; size: few; DNA: TGCAGCGTACAGGGGGATAACTATGGCTACACCTTC; CDR3: CSVQGDNYGYTF
V: TRBV5-6; J: TRBJ2-7; D: TRBD2; size: few; DNA: TGTGCCAGCAGCTTGGTAGCGGGAGGTGGCTACGAGCAGTACTTC; CDR3: CASSLVAGGGYEQYF
V: TRBV12-3/TRBV12-4; J: TRBJ1-2; D: .; size: .; DNA: TGTGCCAGCAGTTTAATTGGCAGGGATGACTATGGCTACACCTTC; CDR3: CASSLIGRDDYGYTF
V: TRBV29-1; J: TRBJ2-1; D: .; size: .; DNA: TGCAGCGTTGCGGCGGGAAACAATGAGCAGTTCTTC; CDR3: CSVAAGNNEQFF
V: TRBV21-1; J: TRBJ2-3; D: .; size: .; DNA: TGTGCCAGCAGCAACCCCCCCCCTAGCGGTTGCACAGATACGCAGTATTTT; CDR3: CASSNPPPSGCTDTQYF
V: TRBV6-1; J: TRBJ2-7; D: TRBD2; size: .; DNA: TGTGCCAGCATTCCCACTGGGGGACTAGCGGTAGAATTGGCCTACGAGCAGTACTTC; CDR3: CASIPTGGLAVELAYEQYF
V: TRBV20-1; J: TRBJ2-5; D: .; size: .; DNA: TGCAGTGCTAGAGAGGGAGCCGGGGAGACCCAGTACTTC; CDR3: CSAREGAGETQYF
V: TRBV5-5; J: TRBJ2-1; D: .; size: few; DNA: TGTGCCAGCAGCTGGTTCGATCGGGAGCAGTTCTTC; CDR3: CASSWFDREQFF
V: TRBV29-1; J: TRBJ2-3; D: .; size: .; DNA: TGCAGCGTTGGTCGCTCGGACCGCACAGATACGCAGTATTTT; CDR3: CSVGRSDRTDTQYF
V: TRBV12-3/TRBV12-4; J: TRBJ2-1; D: .; size: .; DNA: TGTGCCAGCAGACAGGGTTTGTATGAGCAGTTCTTC; CDR3: CASRQGLYEQFF
V: TRBV6-5; J: TRBJ2-5; D: .; size: few; DNA: TGTGCCAGCAGTCCCTCGGGCTTAAGCCGAGAGACCCAGTACTTC; CDR3: CASSPSGLSRETQYF
V: TRBV28; J: TRBJ1-5; D: .; size: .; DNA: TGTGCCAGCAGTTTAAAAGGGCCCTATAGCAATCAGCCCCAGCATTTT; CDR3: CASSLKGPYSNQPQHF
V: TRBV20-1; J: TRBJ2-5; D: .; size: many; DNA: TGCAGTGCTAGAGAAAACCAAGAGACCCAGTACTTC; CDR3: CSARENQETQYF
V: TRBV5-6; J: TRBJ1-4; D: TRBD1; size: .; DNA: TGTGCCAGCAGCTTTCGCGGCAGGGGGTCCCCTAATGAAAAACTGTTTTTT; CDR3: CASSFRGRGSPNEKLFF
V: TRBV2; J: TRBJ2-3; D: TRBD2; size: once; DNA: TGTGCCAGCAGATCCCCAGCGGGAGGGCGGGCAGATACGCAGTATTTT; CDR3: CASRSPAGGRADTQYF
V: TRBV15; J: TRBJ2-5; D: .; size: .; DNA: TGTGCCACCAGCAGAGATCAGGGAGAGTACAATGAGCAGTACTTC; CDR3: CATSRDQGEYNEQYF
V: TRBV7-9; J: TRBJ2-4; D: .; size: .; DNA: TGTGCCAGCAGCTTTCCAGGACCGCCGACAGTTCAGTACTTC; CDR3: CASSFPGPPTVQYF
V: TRBV3-1; J: TRBJ2-1; D: TRBD2; size: few; DNA: TGTGCCAGCAGCCAACTTAGCGGGGGGGTCATCTACAATGAGCAGTTCTTC; CDR3: CASSQLSGGVIYNEQFF
V: TRBV4-2; J: TRBJ2-5; D: .; size: .; DNA: TGTGCCAGCAGCCAAGATTTAAAGGACTGGGAGACCCAGTACTTC; CDR3: CASSQDLKDWETQYF
V: TRBV29-1; J: TRBJ2-5; D: TRBD1; size: .; DNA: TGCAGCGTTGAGTCCAGGGGGCAAGAGACCCAGTACTTC; CDR3: CSVESRGQETQYF
V: TRBV5-6; J: TRBJ1-2; D: .; size: many; DNA: TGTGCCAGCAGCTTGGAACAGGTCTACACCTTC; CDR3: CASSLEQVYTF
V: TRBV11-3; J: TRBJ2-7; D: .; size: few; DNA: TGTGCCAGCAGCTTAATGTTCCAGGACGAGCAGTACTTC; CDR3: CASSLMFQDEQYF
V: TRBV7-3; J: TRBJ2-5; D: .; size: many; DNA: TGTGCCAGCAGCCCCCGAGGATCCCCTGTGGAGTCCCAGTACTTC; CDR3: CASSPRGSPVESQYF
V: TRBV27; J: TRBJ2-3; D: TRBD1; size: .; DNA: TGTGCCAGCAGCAAACAGGGGCCTGGAAACGTGGATACGCAGTATTTT; CDR3: CASSKQGPGNVDTQYF
V: TRBV3-1; J: TRBJ2-5; D: .; size: many; DNA: TGCGCCAGCAGCCAAGAGGAAGAGACCCAGTACTTC; CDR3: CASSQEEETQYF
V: TRBV7-2; J: TRBJ2-1; D: .; size: .; DNA: TGTGCCAGCAGCTCGGGGGCCCTCTCCTACAATGAGCAGTTCTTC; CDR3: CASSSGALSYNEQFF
V: TRBV12-3/TRBV12-4; J: TRBJ2-1; D: .; size: .; DNA: TGTGCCAGCAGGCCTCCTCTGGGGGGGCATGAGCAGTTCTTC; CDR3: CASRPPLGGHEQFF
V: TRBV5-6; J: TRBJ2-7; D: TRBD2; size: few; DNA: TGTGCCAGCAGCTCCCCGTTTAGCGGGGGGGCCGAGCAGTACTTC; CDR3: CASSSPFSGGAEQYF
V: TRBV25-1; J: TRBJ2-5; D: .; size: .; DNA: TGTGCCAGCAGTGAACCCGTCGTGCGGGAGACCCAGTACTTC; CDR3: CASSEPVVRETQYF
V: TRBV9; J: TRBJ2-5; D: TRBD2; size: .; DNA: TGTGCCAGCGCCTCGAGCGGGGGGGCAGGGAAGACCCAGTACTTC; CDR3: CASASSGGAGKTQYF
V: TRBV7-2; J: TRBJ1-5; D: .; size: many; DNA: TGTGCCAGCAGCCACTCTTTTGGGGACTTAGACCAGCATTTT; CDR3: CASSHSFGDLDQHF
V: TRBV29-1; J: TRBJ1-2; D: TRBD1; size: few; DNA: TGCAGCGTTGATAGGCAGGGGGAGGGAGGCTACACCTTC; CDR3: CSVDRQGEGGYTF
V: TRBV2; J: TRBJ2-7; D: .; size: .; DNA: TGTGCCAGCGGTCAAGACACTTACTACGAGCAGTACTTC; CDR3: CASGQDTYYEQYF
V: TRBV5-1; J: TRBJ2-2; D: TRBD1; size: .; DNA: TGCGCCAGCAGGTCCGGGACAGGGCCCGGGGAGCTGTTTTTT; CDR3: CASRSGTGPGELFF
V: TRBV20-1; J: TRBJ2-1; D: .; size: .; DNA: TGCAGTGCTAGGGCCCTGACAGTTGGAACCTACAATGAGCAGTTCTTC; CDR3: CSARALTVGTYNEQFF
V: TRBV18; J: TRBJ2-7; D: .; size: many; DNA: TGTGCCAGCTCACCACCTAGCACCACCTACGAGCAGTACTTC; CDR3: CASSPPSTTYEQYF
V: TRBV5-5; J: TRBJ2-3; D: TRBD1; size: .; DNA: TGTGCCAGCAGCTCCAGACAGGGGGCATTTTCAGATACGCAGTATTTT; CDR3: CASSSRQGAFSDTQYF
V: TRBV5-1; J: TRBJ1-6; D: TRBD1; size: .; DNA: TGCGCCGGCGGGGACAGGCCGAATTCACCCCTCCACTTT; CDR3: CAGGDRPNSPLHF
V: TRBV9; J: TRBJ2-3; D: .; size: once; DNA: TGCGCCAGCAGCGAGTCGCCGGGGACAGATACGCAGTATTTT; CDR3: CASSESPGTDTQYF
V: TRBV7-2; J: TRBJ2-5; D: TRBD2; size: .; DNA: TGTGCCAGCAGCTTATTCGGTAGCGGGACCGCGGAGACCCAGTACTTC; CDR3: CASSLFGSGTAETQYF
V: TRBV20-1; J: TRBJ1-1; D: .; size: few; DNA: TGCAGTGCTCCGAGAGGCACTGAAGCTTTCTTT; CDR3: CSAPRGTEAFF
V: TRBV12-3/TRBV12-4; J: TRBJ1-2; D: .; size: many; DNA: TGTGCCAGCAGCTGGGACGACTATGGCTACACCTTC; CDR3: CASSWDDYGYTF